What follows is one TCR beta chain and its context. In the study's own analysis: Nucleated cell number was recorded as an estimate derived from reference gene primer amplification. TCRdb's copy holds only in-frame clones and misses some; the assay was immunoSEQ multiplex PCR. That table gives V, J and clone size, and the DNA gave D and trimming. The sample has some 130,000 clones; around 88% are singletons. The data belong to a study of blood T cell repertoires in COVID-19. Across the study: The United States, Italy and Spain provided the acute and convalescent COVID-19 samples. PBMCs, B-cell-depleted T cells, or T cells provided the cDNA or gDNA that made up the material.

V lost 9 bases and J lost 0; bases outside the gene matches: 14. The germline gives CDR1 MDHEN, CDR2 SYDVKM. The length of the CDR3 is 16 residues. The clonotype originates from a man aged 45-65 years with acute or convalescent COVID-19. The V call is TRBV28, the J call TRBJ2-7; 7 nucleotides align to TRBD2. The sample was peripheral blood. CDR3 DNA: TGTGCCAGTCAAATACAGGCGGGAGTGCCCTCCTACGAGCAGTACTTC. Translated, it gives CASQIQAGVPSYEQYF.